The rows below give T cell receptor beta chains drawn from one sample of a study of shared clonotypes between healthy human individuals. Some clones are missing from TCRdb's copy, which holds only in-frame ones; the method was immunoSEQ multiplex PCR. The data contain around 1.1 million clones, about 80% of them singletons. Input material: memory CD4+ T cells from PBMCs. The receptors derive from a man between 18 and 29 years old in good health. Some clones in this sample may be carry-over from other donors' samples. CDR3s include the opening cysteine and the closing phenylalanine or tryptophan. The D gene is left open where the match is weak. A row's size may be missing; if present it is once, few, many or a size class.

j_call | clone_size | v_call | d_call | cdr3_nt | cdr3_aa
TRBJ2-1 | . | TRBV10-1 | TRBD2 | TGCGCCAGCAGTGAGTCAATGGCGGGAGCCCACAATGAGCAGTTCTTC | CASSESMAGAHNEQFF
TRBJ2-1 | few | TRBV28 | . | TGTGCCAGCGTAAGGGGGGGTGAGCAGTTCTTC | CASVRGGEQFF
TRBJ1-4 | . | TRBV19 | TRBD1 | TGTGCCAGTAGTATCTCTCCAGGGGGCAGGAACGTAGAACTGTTTTTT | CASSISPGGRNVELFF
TRBJ1-2 | . | TRBV6-5 | TRBD1 | TGTGCCAGCAGTACTAAGACAGGGGCGGGCTATGGCTACACCTTC | CASSTKTGAGYGYTF
TRBJ1-1 | . | TRBV12-5 | TRBD1 | TGTGCTAGTGGCCCTTCCGGGACAGGGGATTTTTCCGAATTT | CASGPSGTGDFSEF
TRBJ2-7 | . | TRBV11-2 | TRBD2 | TGTGCCAGCAGCTCGGTAGGACTAGCGGGTAACCCCTACGAGCAGTACTTC | CASSSVGLAGNPYEQYF
TRBJ2-7 | few | TRBV5-1 | TRBD2 | TGCGCCAGCAGCTTAGGACTAGTCTCCTACGAGCAGTACTTC | CASSLGLVSYEQYF
TRBJ1-4 | once | TRBV11-2 | TRBD1 | TGTGCCAGCAGCTTCACAGGGGCCTCGGAAAAACTGTTTTTT | CASSFTGASEKLFF
TRBJ2-3 | . | TRBV28 | . | TGTGCCAGCGCACTTGGGCGGCGGGGTACAGATACGCAGTATTTT | CASALGRRGTDTQYF
TRBJ2-5 | . | TRBV2 | TRBD1 | TGTGCCAGCAGGGGACAGACCCAAGAGACCCAGTACTTC | CASRGQTQETQYF
TRBJ1-1 | once | TRBV4-1 | . | TGCGCCAGCAGCCCTTTACTGCGGGGGGTAGGAAACACTGAAGCTTTCTTT | CASSPLLRGVGNTEAFF
TRBJ1-1 | . | TRBV11-1 | . | TGTGCCAGCAGCGGGAAGGTCTTTGCTGAAGCTTTCTTT | CASSGKVFAEAFF
TRBJ1-5 | . | TRBV18 | TRBD1 | TGTGCCAGCTCACTGACAGGGTGGGATCAGCCCCAGCATTTT | CASSLTGWDQPQHF
TRBJ1-1 | . | TRBV5-1 | TRBD1 | TGCGCCAGCAGCCCAAGGACAGGTGGGAACACTGAAGCTTTCTTT | CASSPRTGGNTEAFF
TRBJ2-3 | . | TRBV6-6 | . | TGTGCCAGCAGTGGACAGATCCACACAGATACGCAGTATTTT | CASSGQIHTDTQYF
TRBJ2-3 | . | TRBV5-1 | TRBD1 | TGCGCCAGCAGTCAGCAGGGGGTTTTAGATACGCAGTATTTT | CASSQQGVLDTQYF